This is a list of T cell receptor beta chains from one sample in a study of T-cell memory formation after mild COVID-19. A single record per CDR3 protein comes from TCRdb applying MiXCR to the 5' RACE reads. Here the sample spans just under 150,000 distinct CDR3 sequences, roughly 6.3% being singletons. Sequencing was done on a sample of PBMCs or a T cell subset sorted from them (not recorded which). The source is an adult woman who had mild COVID-19 (a few samples of this study predate the infection). Cell type and time point are not known. CDR3s include the opening cysteine and the closing phenylalanine or tryptophan. The D gene is left open where the match is weak. Size is omitted from some rows. Given values are once, few, many or a class for expanded clones.

V: TRBV7-2
length: 16
size: few
J: TRBJ2-5
D: NA
DNA: TGTGCCAGCAGCACGGGGACACAAACCTACCAAGAGACCCAGTACTTC
CDR3: CASSTGTQTYQETQYF

V: TRBV4-1
length: 17
size: NA
J: TRBJ1-2
D: NA
DNA: TGCGCCAGCAGAAGGGGCCGCGGGGGCGACAATCCTTATGGCTACACCTTC
CDR3: CASRRGRGGDNPYGYTF

V: TRBV27
length: 17
size: many
J: TRBJ2-1
D: TRBD2
DNA: TGTGCCAGCAGTTTCCCGGGAGGTAGCGGGAGGAGGGGTGAGCAGTTCTTC
CDR3: CASSFPGGSGRRGEQFF

V: TRBV27
length: 13
size: few
J: TRBJ1-2
D: NA
DNA: TGTGCCAGCAGTTTAAAGGCCGCCTATGGCTACACCTTC
CDR3: CASSLKAAYGYTF

V: TRBV5-1
length: 19
size: many
J: TRBJ2-2
D: NA
DNA: TGCGCCAGCCGAAAGGACGTAGCGCCGTCGTACTTTATTCCCGGGGAGCTGTTTTTT
CDR3: CASRKDVAPSYFIPGELFF

V: TRBV7-2
length: 13
size: few
J: TRBJ1-2
D: NA
DNA: TGTGCCAGCAGCTTAAAGGGGCTCCCTGGCTACACCTTC
CDR3: CASSLKGLPGYTF

V: TRBV4-2
length: 17
size: many
J: TRBJ2-1
D: TRBD1
DNA: TGTGCCAGCAGCCAAGGCCCAATCCTCGACAGGGGGGATGAGCAGTTCTTC
CDR3: CASSQGPILDRGDEQFF

V: TRBV15
length: 16
size: few
J: TRBJ2-1
D: TRBD2
DNA: TGTGCCACCAGCAAGACTCATAGCGGGGAATACAATGAGCAGTTCTTC
CDR3: CATSKTHSGEYNEQFF

V: TRBV9
length: 15
size: NA
J: TRBJ2-2
D: TRBD2
DNA: TGTGCCAGCAGCACGGGACTAGCGCGGACCGGGGAGCTGTTTTTT
CDR3: CASSTGLARTGELFF

V: TRBV6-2/TRBV6-3
length: 15
size: many
J: TRBJ1-5
D: NA
DNA: TGTGCCAGCAGTGCCCCCGGGACCCGCAATCAGCCCCAGCATTTT
CDR3: CASSAPGTRNQPQHF

V: TRBV5-6
length: 15
size: NA
J: TRBJ2-7
D: TRBD2
DNA: TGTGCCAGCAGAAGGGCCGGGACTAACTCCTACGAGCAGTACTTC
CDR3: CASRRAGTNSYEQYF

V: TRBV12-3/TRBV12-4
length: 13
size: few
J: TRBJ2-7
D: NA
DNA: TGTGCCAGCAGTTTACAGGGTCTCTACGAGCAGTACTTC
CDR3: CASSLQGLYEQYF

V: TRBV5-1
length: 15
size: few
J: TRBJ2-7
D: NA
DNA: TGCGCCAGCACCAAGGACTCCCTGGGGATCTACGAGCAGTACTTC
CDR3: CASTKDSLGIYEQYF

V: TRBV29-1
length: 13
size: many
J: TRBJ2-7
D: NA
DNA: TGCAGCGTGCCAGACAGCTCGTCCTACGAGCAGTACTTC
CDR3: CSVPDSSSYEQYF

V: TRBV4-2
length: 16
size: many
J: TRBJ2-3
D: TRBD2
DNA: TGTGCCAGCAGCCAAGATGGGGCGGGAGTCACAGATACGCAGTATTTT
CDR3: CASSQDGAGVTDTQYF

V: TRBV19
length: 15
size: NA
J: TRBJ2-4
D: NA
DNA: TGTGCCAGTAGTATGGTAGGGCTAGCCAAAAACATTCAGTACTTC
CDR3: CASSMVGLAKNIQYF

V: TRBV5-1
length: 13
size: few
J: TRBJ2-3
D: NA
DNA: TGCGCCAGCAGCGACGACAGACCAGATACGCAGTATTTT
CDR3: CASSDDRPDTQYF

V: TRBV29-1
length: 13
size: many
J: TRBJ2-1
D: TRBD1
DNA: TGCAGCGTCTACAGGACCACAGGGGATGAGCAGTTCTTC
CDR3: CSVYRTTGDEQFF

V: TRBV14
length: 16
size: NA
J: TRBJ1-2
D: NA
DNA: TGTGCCAGCAGCCAAGCTCTCTTCGCAGGGGCGGGTGGCTACACCTTC
CDR3: CASSQALFAGAGGYTF

V: TRBV3-1
length: 14
size: NA
J: TRBJ1-1
D: NA
DNA: TGTGCCAGCAGCCAAGAGGGCAGGAACACTGAAGCTTTCTTT
CDR3: CASSQEGRNTEAFF

V: TRBV7-9
length: 14
size: NA
J: TRBJ2-1
D: TRBD1
DNA: TGTGCCAGCAGCGGACAGGACTCCTACAATGAGCAGTTCTTC
CDR3: CASSGQDSYNEQFF

V: TRBV6-1
length: 14
size: few
J: TRBJ1-1
D: NA
DNA: TGTGCCAGCAGTCTTTCCCGGGAGAACACTGAAGCTTTCTTT
CDR3: CASSLSRENTEAFF

V: TRBV7-8
length: 14
size: many
J: TRBJ2-3
D: NA
DNA: TGTGCCAGCAGCTTAGCGCAGCTGACAGATACGCAGTATTTT
CDR3: CASSLAQLTDTQYF

V: TRBV7-9
length: 16
size: few
J: TRBJ2-1
D: TRBD2
DNA: TGTGCCAGCAGCTTACCTCGTTCTAGCGGGAGCAATGAGCAGTTCTTC
CDR3: CASSLPRSSGSNEQFF

V: TRBV24-1
length: 12
size: many
J: TRBJ2-3
D: NA
DNA: TGTGCCACGCGGGGCCTCACAGATACGCAGTATTTT
CDR3: CATRGLTDTQYF

V: TRBV5-1
length: 13
size: NA
J: TRBJ1-5
D: NA
DNA: TGCGCCAGCAGAATGGGGGCCAATCAGCCCCAGCATTTT
CDR3: CASRMGANQPQHF

V: TRBV5-1
length: 16
size: NA
J: TRBJ2-7
D: TRBD1
DNA: TGCGCCAGCAGCCCGATGGGACAGGGGAGCTCCTACGAGCAGTACTTC
CDR3: CASSPMGQGSSYEQYF

V: TRBV19
length: 16
size: few
J: TRBJ2-5
D: NA
DNA: TGTGCCAGTAGTATAGATCGGGCCAGGGAAGGGGAGACCCAGTACTTC
CDR3: CASSIDRAREGETQYF

V: TRBV19
length: 15
size: many
J: TRBJ2-2
D: NA
DNA: TGTGCCAGTAGTTTGGTCGGGCAGCGCACCGGGGAGCTGTTTTTT
CDR3: CASSLVGQRTGELFF

V: TRBV30
length: 14
size: NA
J: TRBJ2-5
D: NA
DNA: TGTGCCTGGAGTGTCGGAGGGTCAGTGGAGACCCAGTACTTC
CDR3: CAWSVGGSVETQYF

V: TRBV12-3/TRBV12-4
length: 15
size: few
J: TRBJ1-3
D: TRBD1
DNA: TGTGCCAGCAGCCCCGGACAGGTTAGAGGAAACACCATATATTTT
CDR3: CASSPGQVRGNTIYF

V: TRBV7-8
length: 13
size: many
J: TRBJ1-5
D: NA
DNA: TGTGCCAGCAGCTTGGAAGTTGAGAGACCCCGACATTTT
CDR3: CASSLEVERPRHF

V: TRBV12-3/TRBV12-4
length: 11
size: NA
J: TRBJ2-2
D: NA
DNA: TGTGCCAGCAGTTACTCCGGGGAGCTGTTTTTT
CDR3: CASSYSGELFF

V: TRBV5-1
length: 14
size: NA
J: TRBJ1-2
D: NA
DNA: TGCGCCAGCAGCTACGAGACGGGAGGCTATGGCTACACCTTC
CDR3: CASSYETGGYGYTF

V: TRBV7-2
length: 16
size: few
J: TRBJ2-1
D: NA
DNA: TGTGCCAGCAGCTTAGCGCCGGGACGGATCTACAATGAGCAGTTCTTC
CDR3: CASSLAPGRIYNEQFF

V: TRBV20-1
length: 15
size: few
J: TRBJ1-2
D: NA
DNA: TGCAGTGCTAGAGATGGCAGCCTAGCTAACTATGGCTACACCTTC
CDR3: CSARDGSLANYGYTF

V: TRBV15
length: 18
size: few
J: TRBJ2-1
D: TRBD1
DNA: TGTGCCACCAGCAGAGATAGGGGGGGACAGGGTAACTACAATGAGCAGTTCTTC
CDR3: CATSRDRGGQGNYNEQFF

V: TRBV20-1
length: 20
size: many
J: TRBJ2-5
D: TRBD2
DNA: TGCAGTGCTAGGACGGTACTCGGGGGTACTCCTAGCGGGAGTTCGGAGACCCAGTACTTC
CDR3: CSARTVLGGTPSGSSETQYF

V: TRBV7-9
length: 14
size: NA
J: TRBJ2-1
D: NA
DNA: TGTGCCAGCAGCTTGGACAGTTTTTACAATGAGCAGTTCTTC
CDR3: CASSLDSFYNEQFF

V: TRBV18
length: 15
size: many
J: TRBJ2-5
D: NA
DNA: TGTGCCAGCTCACCGAATCGTGGACCTACGGAGACCCAGTACTTC
CDR3: CASSPNRGPTETQYF

V: TRBV12-3/TRBV12-4
length: 15
size: many
J: TRBJ2-7
D: NA
DNA: TGTGCCAGCAGTTTGGGTCACGGGAATGTTAACGAGCAGTACTTC
CDR3: CASSLGHGNVNEQYF

V: TRBV4-2
length: 15
size: many
J: TRBJ2-1
D: NA
DNA: TGTGCCAGCAGCCAAGATGAAGCTACTAACAATGAGCAGTTCTTC
CDR3: CASSQDEATNNEQFF

V: TRBV5-1
length: 15
size: many
J: TRBJ1-5
D: TRBD1
DNA: TGCGCCAGCAGCAGAGGGACAGGGGGCAATCAGCCCCAGCATTTT
CDR3: CASSRGTGGNQPQHF

V: TRBV2
length: 15
size: NA
J: TRBJ2-1
D: TRBD2
DNA: TGTGCCAGCAGCTCCTGGCGCGGGGGGGCAGATGAGCAGTTCTTC
CDR3: CASSSWRGGADEQFF

V: TRBV6-2/TRBV6-3
length: 15
size: NA
J: TRBJ1-2
D: TRBD1
DNA: TGTGCCAGCAGTTCCACCGGGACAGGGAACTATGGCTACACCTTC
CDR3: CASSSTGTGNYGYTF

V: TRBV7-9
length: 12
size: few
J: TRBJ1-3
D: NA
DNA: TGTGCCAGCAGCACAAGTGGAAACACCATATATTTT
CDR3: CASSTSGNTIYF

V: TRBV4-2
length: 17
size: many
J: TRBJ2-1
D: TRBD2
DNA: TGTGCCAGCAGCCCGAAAAGGTCGGGACTAGCGAGCTCTGAGCAGTTCTTC
CDR3: CASSPKRSGLASSEQFF

V: TRBV5-1
length: 14
size: many
J: TRBJ2-2
D: NA
DNA: TGCGCCAGCAGCGCGAACCCTTCCCCCGGGGAGCTGTTTTTT
CDR3: CASSANPSPGELFF

V: TRBV24-1
length: 17
size: many
J: TRBJ2-1
D: NA
DNA: TGTGCCACCAGTGATCCCGACAACTCTCGCTCCTACAATGAGCAGTTCTTC
CDR3: CATSDPDNSRSYNEQFF

V: TRBV7-3
length: 13
size: few
J: TRBJ2-7
D: NA
DNA: TGTGCCAGCAGCTTAAACGGACACTACGAGCAGTACTTC
CDR3: CASSLNGHYEQYF